This TCR beta chain comes out of a study of cytomegalovirus exposure and HLA in healthy donors. Points from the study as a whole: Across donors, sequencing depth was assumed by presence/absence analyses to be roughly uniform. TCR association rates varied by HLA locus in a later analysis, with DRB1 highest and HLA-C lowest. A later analysis appeared to link common viral pathogens to several of the most significant clusters. Solely CMV serostatus was available to characterize immune exposure.

The PCR used 60 Vbeta and 13 Jbeta primers. Some clones are missing from TCRdb's copy, which holds only in-frame ones; the method was immunoSEQ multiplex PCR. The sample has approximately 200,000 clones, 70% to 90% seen once; the top ten hold around 2.2%. This CDR3 contains 11 residues. Germline CDR1 and CDR2: DFQATT and SNEGSKA (reference sequence). V was trimmed by 6 bases and J by 6 bases, leaving 11 bases between them. A note on this clone: Its antigen is unknown.

The source is a woman aged 18-29 years in good health and CMV-seropositive. The chain has TRBV20-1 and TRBJ1-2, with D maybe TRBD1 (6 bases). The sequenced sample consisted of PBMCs. The CDR3 is CSAPQGHGYTF. Written as DNA, the CDR3 is TGCAGTGCCCCCCAGGGGCATGGCTACACCTTC.